This T cell receptor beta chain was recovered during a study of T cell responses to AZD1222 COVID-19 vaccine. A remark on this clone: The antigen is unknown.

Clones were read by immunoSEQ multiplex PCR, and TCRdb kept only the in-frame ones, dropping some. Of fewer than 120,000 clones in the sample, 70% to 90% were seen once. The CDR3 has 13 residues. V was pared by 7 bases and J by 9 bases, with 6 bases of the junction left unmatched. The germline gives CDR1 SQVTM, CDR2 ANQGSEA. Study-level points and caveats: Sampling captured repertoires only after the peak T cell response.

This TCR derives from an adult in good health. The rearrangement joins TRBV29-1 to TRBJ1-6, with 10 nucleotides matching TRBD1. Source: peripheral blood, taken on day 0 of AZD1222 vaccination. CDR3 loop: CSGGTGACSPLHF. CDR3 coding DNA: TGCAGCGGCGGGACAGGGGCTTGTTCACCCCTCCACTTT.